This T cell receptor beta chain was sequenced during a study of blood T cell repertoires in COVID-19. The wider study: Sample material is recorded as cDNA or gDNA derived from T cells, B-cell-depleted T cells, or PBMCs.

The V and J ends lost 2 bases and 1 base respectively, with 5 bases between them. The CDR3 totals 13 residues. Original handling: Reference gene primer amplification in the assay estimated nucleated cell counts. Sequencing was performed with immunoSEQ multiplex PCR; in TCRdb, only in-frame clones are kept and a portion is missing. Clone size and the V and J calls come from that table; the DNA yielded D and trimming. The sample contains about 270,000 clones, about 89% of which appear only once. This sequence joins TRBV12-3 or TRBV12-4 and TRBJ1-1; D is uncertain. This receptor was taken from a man aged 35 to 55 with active or convalescent COVID-19. Sequencing was carried out using peripheral blood. This CDR3 reads CASSLFRNTEAFF. For the CDR3, the DNA is TGTGCCAGCAGTTTATTTCGGAACACTGAAGCTTTCTTT.